Listed below are T cell receptor beta chains from one sample, sequenced in a study of T cells in Graves' hyperthyroidism and ophthalmopathy. TCRdb called the multiplex PCR reads again in MiXCR, with one record for every CDR3 protein. The sample has around 700,000 distinct CDR3 sequences; 18% are singletons. Material: blood. The receptors come from a woman aged 45-65 years with Graves' hyperthyroidism that later progressed to Graves' ophthalmopathy. The CDR3 runs from the conserved cysteine through the conserved F or W. The D gene is left open where the match is weak. The size of a clone is reported for some rows only, either as once, few or many, or as a class for expanded clones.

.	TRBV5-1	.	TRBJ1-1	CASRPSEDTEAFF	TGCGCCAGCAGACCTTCGGAGGACACTGAAGCTTTCTTT
TRBD1	TRBV27	few	TRBJ1-5	CASSSRDRAPQHF	TGTGCCAGCAGTTCCCGGGACAGGGCCCCCCAGCATTTT
.	TRBV20-1	many	TRBJ1-2	CSAEGRAGGYTF	TGCAGTGCTGAGGGGCGGGCCGGTGGCTACACCTTC
TRBD2	TRBV20-1	.	TRBJ2-7	CSARYIQRGDSYEQYF	TGCAGTGCTAGATATATCCAGCGGGGGGACTCCTACGAGCAGTACTTC
TRBD1	TRBV2	many	TRBJ2-2	CASSEYRGRTGELFF	TGTGCCAGCAGTGAATACAGGGGGCGCACCGGGGAGCTGTTTTTT
.	TRBV20-1	.	TRBJ2-1	CSARDRNRYNEQFF	TGCAGTGCTAGAGATCGCAACCGCTACAATGAGCAGTTCTTC
.	TRBV19	.	TRBJ1-1	CASNTGGDAFF	TGTGCCAGTAACACCGGGGGGGACGCTTTCTTT
TRBD1	TRBV20-1	.	TRBJ1-4	CSAYGGGGNEKLFF	TGCAGTGCTTATGGAGGGGGCGGGAATGAAAAACTGTTTTTT
.	TRBV29-1	.	TRBJ1-2	CSVEDGGRANYGYTF	TGCAGCGTTGAAGATGGGGGGAGAGCTAACTATGGCTACACCTTC
.	TRBV7-6	few	TRBJ2-1	CASSLVENNEQFF	TGTGCCAGCAGCTTGGTAGAAAACAATGAGCAGTTCTTC
.	TRBV28	few	TRBJ2-7	CASRNDYEQYF	TGTGCCAGCAGGAACGACTACGAGCAGTACTTC
TRBD2	TRBV5-4	.	TRBJ2-3	CASSSPTSGGREADTQYF	TGTGCCAGCAGCTCACCTACTAGCGGGGGACGAGAGGCAGATACGCAGTATTTT
.	TRBV20-1	.	TRBJ2-3	CSAKQEDTQYF	TGCAGTGCAAAGCAGGAAGATACGCAGTATTTT
TRBD2	TRBV6-2/TRBV6-3	.	TRBJ2-3	CASSYSRFGGGPDTQYF	TGTGCCAGCAGTTACTCGAGGTTTGGCGGGGGGCCGGATACGCAGTATTTT
TRBD1	TRBV3-1	once	TRBJ2-7	CASSQDGWTGAYEQYF	TGTGCCAGCAGCCAAGATGGATGGACAGGGGCCTACGAGCAGTACTTC
TRBD2	TRBV6-1	few	TRBJ2-5	CASSPPGLDQETQYF	TGTGCCAGCAGTCCCCCGGGACTAGACCAAGAGACCCAGTACTTC
TRBD1	TRBV18	many	TRBJ2-1	CASSSDRGDYNEQFF	TGTGCCAGCTCAAGCGACAGGGGCGATTACAATGAGCAGTTCTTC
.	TRBV7-8	.	TRBJ1-2	CASSLVGLGSGYTF	TGTGCCAGCAGCTTAGTTGGGTTGGGCAGTGGCTACACCTTC
TRBD2	TRBV6-1	.	TRBJ2-2	CASSEGLANTGELFF	TGTGCCAGCAGTGAAGGACTAGCTAACACCGGGGAGCTGTTTTTT
.	TRBV5-6	many	TRBJ1-5	CASSWGAGQPQHF	TGTGCCAGCAGCTGGGGAGCAGGTCAGCCCCAGCATTTT
.	TRBV3-1	many	TRBJ2-7	CASSPEFRIYEQYF	TGTGCCAGCAGCCCCGAATTTCGCATCTACGAGCAGTACTTC
TRBD1	TRBV10-3	.	TRBJ1-2	CAISGTGVNGYTF	TGTGCCATCAGTGGTACAGGGGTTAATGGCTACACCTTC
.	TRBV2	.	TRBJ1-5	CASSPGPYFNQPQHF	TGTGCCAGCAGTCCGGGACCCTACTTCAATCAGCCCCAGCATTTT
.	TRBV2	many	TRBJ2-7	CASSLDGNYEQYF	TGTGCCAGCAGCCTGGACGGAAACTACGAGCAGTACTTC
.	TRBV12-3/TRBV12-4	many	TRBJ2-5	CASSLEGHPYF	TGTGCCAGCAGTTTAGAGGGACACCCGTACTTC
TRBD2	TRBV20-1	.	TRBJ2-1	CSASGGSQPYNEQFF	TGCAGTGCAAGCGGGGGGTCCCAGCCGTACAATGAGCAGTTCTTC
TRBD2	TRBV9	many	TRBJ2-7	CASSEGVASGGTFSYEQYF	TGTGCCAGCAGCGAAGGGGTGGCTAGCGGGGGGACTTTCTCCTACGAGCAGTACTTC
.	TRBV7-6	once	TRBJ1-4	CASSRPGAEKLFF	TGTGCCAGCAGCAGACCGGGGGCCGAAAAACTGTTTTTT
.	TRBV20-1	.	TRBJ2-3	CSASKGVDREDTQYF	TGCAGTGCTAGCAAAGGGGTCGATCGAGAGGATACGCAGTATTTT
.	TRBV10-3	.	TRBJ1-1	CASTSGILWDTEAFF	TGTGCCAGTACTTCAGGGATTTTATGGGACACTGAAGCTTTCTTT
TRBD1	TRBV5-1	few	TRBJ1-2	CASSPAGDSSYGYTF	TGCGCCAGCAGCCCGGCGGGGGACAGCAGTTATGGCTACACCTTC
.	TRBV5-1	.	TRBJ2-7	CASSLRDFYTYEQYF	TGCGCCAGCAGCTTAAGGGACTTCTACACCTACGAGCAGTACTTC
TRBD1	TRBV12-3/TRBV12-4	.	TRBJ1-3	CASRQQGQSGNTIYF	TGTGCCAGCAGACAACAGGGACAGTCTGGAAACACCATATATTTT
.	TRBV6-2/TRBV6-3	few	TRBJ1-1	CASSSQGGGYTEAFF	TGTGCCAGCAGTTCCCAAGGTGGGGGGTACACTGAAGCTTTCTTT
.	TRBV7-9	.	TRBJ1-3	CASSFGFSGNTIYF	TGTGCCAGCAGCTTTGGCTTCTCTGGAAACACCATATATTTT
.	TRBV12-3/TRBV12-4	few	TRBJ1-6	CASSNEANSPLHF	TGTGCCAGCAGCAACGAGGCCAATTCACCCCTCCACTTT
TRBD1	TRBV6-1	.	TRBJ1-2	CASSYPLGQGDGYTF	TGTGCCAGCAGCTACCCGCTCGGACAGGGAGATGGCTACACCTTC
.	TRBV2	many	TRBJ2-6	CASSVSRVSGANVLTF	TGTGCCAGCAGTGTCAGTAGGGTCTCCGGGGCCAACGTCCTGACTTTC
.	TRBV12-3/TRBV12-4	.	TRBJ1-5	CASSIMLGQPQHF	TGTGCCAGCAGTATAATGTTGGGTCAGCCCCAGCATTTT
TRBD2	TRBV3-1	.	TRBJ2-2	CASSQALAGVKKNTGELFF	TGTGCCAGCAGCCAAGCGCTAGCGGGCGTAAAAAAAAACACCGGGGAGCTGTTTTTT
.	TRBV6-1	many	TRBJ1-3	CASSESRDENTIYF	TGTGCCAGCAGTGAATCCAGGGATGAAAACACCATATATTTT
.	TRBV6-5	.	TRBJ2-1	CASSSGRPYNEQFF	TGTGCCAGCAGTTCTGGGAGGCCTTACAATGAGCAGTTCTTC
.	TRBV6-5	few	TRBJ2-2	CASSLDGGSGELFF	TGTGCCAGCAGTTTGGACGGGGGTTCCGGGGAGCTGTTTTTT
.	TRBV12-3/TRBV12-4	few	TRBJ2-7	CASSGVTRSPYEQYF	TGTGCCAGCAGTGGGGTGACGCGGTCCCCCTACGAGCAGTACTTC
.	TRBV19	.	TRBJ1-5	CASSIGARVNQPQHF	TGTGCCAGTAGTATAGGAGCCAGGGTCAATCAGCCCCAGCATTTT
.	TRBV7-9	many	TRBJ1-1	CASPILEGTEAFF	TGTGCCAGCCCAATCCTCGAAGGGACTGAAGCTTTCTTT